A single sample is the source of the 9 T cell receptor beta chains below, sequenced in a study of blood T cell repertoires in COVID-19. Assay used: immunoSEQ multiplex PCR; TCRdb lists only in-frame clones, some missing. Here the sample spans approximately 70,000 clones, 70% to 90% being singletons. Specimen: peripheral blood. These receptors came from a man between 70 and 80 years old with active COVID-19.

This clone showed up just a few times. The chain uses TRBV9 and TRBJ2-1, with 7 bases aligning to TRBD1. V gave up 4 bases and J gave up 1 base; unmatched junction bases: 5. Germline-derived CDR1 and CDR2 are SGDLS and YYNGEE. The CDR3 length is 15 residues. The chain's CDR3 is CASSRDSRSYNEQFF. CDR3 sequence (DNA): TGTGCCAGCAGCCGGGACAGCCGGTCCTACAATGAGCAGTTCTTC.

The CDR3 bases are TGCAGTGCTAGTGGGAGCGGGAGGACAGATACGCAGTATTTT. It encodes CSASGSGRTDTQYF. V usage is TRBV20-1 and J usage is TRBJ2-3, with TRBD2 identical over 9 bases. CDR3 size: 14 residues. The germline gives CDR1 DFQATT, CDR2 SNEGSKA (reference sequence). After removal of 3 bases from V and 3 bases from J, the junction contained 4 bases not matched to a gene.

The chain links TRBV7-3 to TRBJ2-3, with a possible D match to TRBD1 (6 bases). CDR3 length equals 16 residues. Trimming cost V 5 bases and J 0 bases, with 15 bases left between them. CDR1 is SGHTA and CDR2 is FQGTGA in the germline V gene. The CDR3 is CASSPRRTVSTDTQYF. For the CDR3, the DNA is TGTGCCAGCAGCCCCCGCCGGACAGTGAGCACAGATACGCAGTATTTT.

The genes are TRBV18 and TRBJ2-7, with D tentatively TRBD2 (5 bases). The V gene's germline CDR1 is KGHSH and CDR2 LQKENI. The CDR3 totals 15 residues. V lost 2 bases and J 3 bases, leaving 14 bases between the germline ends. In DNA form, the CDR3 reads TGTGCCAGCTCACCAGTAGTCGGGATCCACTACGAGCAGTACTTC. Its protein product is CASSPVVGIHYEQYF.

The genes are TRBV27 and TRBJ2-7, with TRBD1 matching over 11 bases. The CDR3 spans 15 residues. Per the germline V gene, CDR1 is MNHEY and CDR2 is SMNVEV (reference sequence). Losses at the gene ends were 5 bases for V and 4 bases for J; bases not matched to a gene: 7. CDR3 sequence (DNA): TGTGCCAGCAGTCCCGGACAGGGGGCCAGGTACGAGCAGTACTTC. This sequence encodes CASSPGQGARYEQYF.

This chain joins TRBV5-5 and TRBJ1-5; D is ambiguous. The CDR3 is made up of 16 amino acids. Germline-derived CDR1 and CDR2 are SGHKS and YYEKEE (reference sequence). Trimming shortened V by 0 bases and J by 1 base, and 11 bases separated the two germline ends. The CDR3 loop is CASSLGPASSNQPQHF. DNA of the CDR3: TGTGCCAGCAGCTTGGGGCCAGCGTCCAGCAATCAGCCCCAGCATTTT.

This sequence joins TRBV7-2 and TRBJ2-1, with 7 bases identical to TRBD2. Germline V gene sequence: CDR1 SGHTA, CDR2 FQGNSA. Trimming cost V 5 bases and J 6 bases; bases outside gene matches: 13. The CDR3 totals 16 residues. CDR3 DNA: TGTGCCAGCAGCACCACTCCTAGCGGCGTTACCAATGAGCAGTTCTTC. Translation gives CASSTTPSGVTNEQFF.

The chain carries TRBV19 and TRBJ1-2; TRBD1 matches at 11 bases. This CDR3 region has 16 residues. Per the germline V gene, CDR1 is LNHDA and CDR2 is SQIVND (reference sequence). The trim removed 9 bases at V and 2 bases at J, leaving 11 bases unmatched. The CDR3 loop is CASRTGGPLANYGYTF. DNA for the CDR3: TGTGCCAGCAGGACAGGGGGCCCCTTGGCGAACTATGGCTACACCTTC.

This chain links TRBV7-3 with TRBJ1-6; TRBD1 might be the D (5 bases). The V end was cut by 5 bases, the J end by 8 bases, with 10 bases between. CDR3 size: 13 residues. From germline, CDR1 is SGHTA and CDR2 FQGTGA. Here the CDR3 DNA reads TGTGCCAGCAGCCCGCGGGGGGATTCACCCCTCCACTTT. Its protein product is CASSPRGDSPLHF.